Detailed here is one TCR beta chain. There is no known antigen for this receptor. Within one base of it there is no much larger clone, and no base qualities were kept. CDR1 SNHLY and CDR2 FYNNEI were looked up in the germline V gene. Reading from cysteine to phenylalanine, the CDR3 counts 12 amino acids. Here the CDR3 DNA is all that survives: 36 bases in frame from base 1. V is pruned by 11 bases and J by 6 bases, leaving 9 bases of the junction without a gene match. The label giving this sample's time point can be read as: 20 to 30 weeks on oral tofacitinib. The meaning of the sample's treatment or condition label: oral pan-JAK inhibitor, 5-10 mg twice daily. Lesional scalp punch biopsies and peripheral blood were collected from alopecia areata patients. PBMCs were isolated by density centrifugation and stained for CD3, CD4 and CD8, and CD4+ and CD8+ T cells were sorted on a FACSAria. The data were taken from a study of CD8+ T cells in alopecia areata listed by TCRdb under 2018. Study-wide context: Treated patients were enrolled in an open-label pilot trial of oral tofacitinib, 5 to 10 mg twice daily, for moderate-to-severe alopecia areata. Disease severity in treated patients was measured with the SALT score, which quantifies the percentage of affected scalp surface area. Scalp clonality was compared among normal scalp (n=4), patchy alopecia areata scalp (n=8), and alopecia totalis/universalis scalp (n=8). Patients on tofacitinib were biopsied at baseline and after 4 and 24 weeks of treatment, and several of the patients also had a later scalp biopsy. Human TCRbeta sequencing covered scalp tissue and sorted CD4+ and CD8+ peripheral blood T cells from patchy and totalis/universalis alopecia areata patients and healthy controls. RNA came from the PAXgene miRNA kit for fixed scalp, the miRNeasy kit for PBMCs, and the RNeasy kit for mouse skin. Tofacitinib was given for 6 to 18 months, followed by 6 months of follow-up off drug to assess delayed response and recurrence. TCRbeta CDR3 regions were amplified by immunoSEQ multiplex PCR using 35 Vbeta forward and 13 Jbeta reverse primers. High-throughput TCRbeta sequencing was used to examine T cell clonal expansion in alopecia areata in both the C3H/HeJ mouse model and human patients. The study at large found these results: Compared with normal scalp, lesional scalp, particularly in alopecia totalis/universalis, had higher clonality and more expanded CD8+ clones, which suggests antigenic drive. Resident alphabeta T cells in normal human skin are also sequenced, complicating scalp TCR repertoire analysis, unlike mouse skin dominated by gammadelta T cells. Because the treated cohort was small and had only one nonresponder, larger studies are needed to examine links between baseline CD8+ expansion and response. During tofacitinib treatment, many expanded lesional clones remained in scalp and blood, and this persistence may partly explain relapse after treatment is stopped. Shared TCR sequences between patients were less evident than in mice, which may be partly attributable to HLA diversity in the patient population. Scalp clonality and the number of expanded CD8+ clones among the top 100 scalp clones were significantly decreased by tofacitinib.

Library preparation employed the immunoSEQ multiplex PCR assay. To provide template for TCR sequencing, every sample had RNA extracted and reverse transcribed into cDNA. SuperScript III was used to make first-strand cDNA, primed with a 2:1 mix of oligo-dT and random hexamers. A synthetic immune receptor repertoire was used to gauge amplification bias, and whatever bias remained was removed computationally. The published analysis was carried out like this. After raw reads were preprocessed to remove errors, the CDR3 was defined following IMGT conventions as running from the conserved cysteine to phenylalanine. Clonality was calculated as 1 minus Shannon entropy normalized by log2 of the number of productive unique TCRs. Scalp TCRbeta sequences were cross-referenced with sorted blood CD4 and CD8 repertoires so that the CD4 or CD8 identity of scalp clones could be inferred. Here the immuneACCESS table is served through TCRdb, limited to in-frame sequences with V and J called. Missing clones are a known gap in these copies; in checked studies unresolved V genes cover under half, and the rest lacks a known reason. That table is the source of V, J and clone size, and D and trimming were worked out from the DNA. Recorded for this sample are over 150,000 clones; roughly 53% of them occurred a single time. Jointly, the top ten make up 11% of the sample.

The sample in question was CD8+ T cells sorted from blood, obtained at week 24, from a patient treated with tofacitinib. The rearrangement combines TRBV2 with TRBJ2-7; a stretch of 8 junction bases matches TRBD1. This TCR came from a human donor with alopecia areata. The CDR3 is CALRTGPREQYF. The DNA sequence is TGTGCCTTGCGGACAGGGCCTCGCGAGCAGTACTTC.